This T cell receptor (beta chain) came from a study of T cell responses to AZD1222 COVID-19 vaccine. Notes on the study in general: Clonal diversity was possibly underestimated, and white British individuals and females predominated among donors. Spike-specific TCR breadth and depth were elevated following two AZD1222 doses.

Trimming stripped 6 bases from V and 6 bases from J, with 8 bases between. CDR1 is LNHDA, CDR2 SQIVND, per germline (reference sequence). This CDR3 has 12 amino acids. This table comes from immunoSEQ multiplex PCR, and its TCRdb copy is limited to in-frame clones, with some not included. The top ten clones hold 2.5% to 4% of a sample with around 140,000 clones, over 80% of them seen once. As regards this clone: Antigen: not known.

Pooled samples include second doses given at about 4 or 12 weeks. The sequences come from peripheral blood, collected 28 days after the second AZD1222 dose. The sequence was collected from an adult who received the AZD1222 COVID-19 vaccine. V usage is TRBV19 and J usage is TRBJ1-4; D possibly corresponds to TRBD1 (6 bases). The CDR3 DNA is TGTGCCAGTAGACAGGGCGATGAAAAACTGTTTTTT. Its translation is CASRQGDEKLFF.